This passage covers 27 T cell receptor beta chains from one sample sequenced in a study of beta chain features in type 1 diabetes. Expressed TCRB transcripts were sequenced after all isolated RNA was converted to cDNA. Generated by immunoSEQ multiplex PCR, the TCRdb table keeps only in-frame clones and is missing some. The sample lists around 350,000 clones; 10% to 15% were seen once. Sequences were obtained from naive CD4+ T cells from blood. Receptors originate from a man younger than 30 in good health.

This clone has only a few counts. This sequence joins TRBV19 and TRBJ2-3; 7 bases fit TRBD2. The V gene end was trimmed by 9 bases and the J gene end by 1 base; junction bases not matched to a gene: 13. The length of the CDR3 is 16 residues. Germline V gene lookup returns CDR1 LNHDA and CDR2 SQIVND (reference sequence). Here the CDR3 DNA reads TGTGCCAGCAAATACCGGGACTATGCCCGCACAGATACGCAGTATTTT. Its protein is CASKYRDYARTDTQYF.

In DNA, the CDR3 is TGTGCCTGGAGTAGGACAGGGGAATCACCCCTCCACTTT. It codes for CAWSRTGESPLHF. The chain employs TRBV30 and TRBJ1-6; 9 nucleotides match TRBD1. The junction had 3 bases not matched to a gene; V was cut back by 2 bases and J by 10 bases. This CDR3 is 13 amino acids long. The germline CDR1 and CDR2 sequences are GTSNPN and SVGIG (reference sequence).

The rearrangement uses TRBV6-5 and TRBJ2-7; weak D call: TRBD1 (5 bases). The CDR3 loop spans 15 amino acids. V lost 2 bases, J lost 0 bases, and 11 bases lay in between. From germline, CDR1 is MNHEY and CDR2 SVGAGI. CDR3 nucleotide sequence: TGTGCCAGCAGTTACCCCCAGGGCGGCTCCTACGAGCAGTACTTC. This encodes CASSYPQGGSYEQYF.

The chain employs TRBV19 and TRBJ1-1, with D possibly being TRBD1 (5 bases). Germline values: CDR1 LNHDA, CDR2 SQIVND (reference sequence). There are 11 residues in the CDR3. Trimming removed 7 bases from V and 3 bases from J, with 6 bases in between. CDR3 DNA sequence: TGTGCCAGTAAGGGGTACACTGAAGCTTTCTTT. Its translation is CASKGYTEAFF. The full variable domain, completed using reference TRBV19 and TRBJ1-1, is DGGITQSPKYLFRKEGQNVTLSCEQNLNHDAMYWYRQDPGQGLRLIYYSQIVNDFQKGDIAEGYSVSREKKESFPLTVTSAQKNPTAFYLCASKGYTEAFFGQGTRLTVV.

This clone was observed a handful of times. V is TRBV7-3 and J is TRBJ2-7; TRBD2 is a possible D gene (6 bases). V was cut by 5 bases and J by 0 bases, with 14 bases left in between. The germline V gene encodes CDR1 SGHTA and CDR2 FQGTGA. The CDR3 is 15 residues long. CDR3 in DNA: TGTGCCAGCAGCCTCTGGGGGGACGACTCCTACGAGCAGTACTTC. Translation gives CASSLWGDDSYEQYF.

The sample holds a few counts of this clone. J is TRBJ1-6 and V is TRBV7-8, with a tentative D call TRBD1 (6 bases). With 0 bases removed from V and 6 bases from J, the gap between germline ends came to 6 bases. Germline CDR1 reads SGHVS; CDR2 reads FQNEAQ. The CDR3 contains 14 residues. The CDR3 region is CASSLAQGNSPLHF. The CDR3 region has the DNA TGTGCCAGCAGCTTAGCACAGGGTAATTCACCCCTCCACTTT.

V and J are TRBV7-8 and TRBJ2-1; 8 positions agree with TRBD2. V shed 4 bases and J 5 bases; nucleotides not matched to a gene: 7. The germline V gene encodes CDR1 SGHVS and CDR2 FQNEAQ. The CDR3 extends over 15 amino acids. CDR3 DNA: TGTGCCAGCAGCTCAAGCGGGAGTCACGACAATGAGCAGTTCTTC. This gives the protein CASSSSGSHDNEQFF.

The gene calls are TRBV4-3 and TRBJ1-3, with no clear D. The CDR3 is made up of 15 amino acids. Germline V gene lookup returns CDR1 LGHNA and CDR2 YSLEER. V shed 0 bases and J shed 2 bases, with 8 bases lying between them. Here the CDR3 DNA reads TGCGCCAGCAGCCAAGAGGTACGGGCTGGAAACACCATATATTTT. Protein product: CASSQEVRAGNTIYF.

In this sample, this clone turned up a few times. At the DNA level, this CDR3 is encoded by other sequences in the same sample as well. The rearrangement links TRBV5-1 to TRBJ1-5; D gene ambiguous. CDR1 is SGHRS and CDR2 is YFSETQ in the germline V gene. Between the trimmed V and J ends, which lost 3 bases and 2 bases, there was a span of 6 bases. The CDR3 is 13 residues long. As DNA, the CDR3 is TGCGCCAGCAGCTCCGGGGGCAATCAGCCCCAGCATTTT. Its translation is CASSSGGNQPQHF.

The chain couples TRBV29-1 to TRBJ1-4; TRBD1 aligns across 8 bases. J lost 5 bases, V lost 4 bases, and 9 bases had no gene match. Germline CDR1 reads SQVTM; CDR2 reads ANQGSEA. The CDR3 runs 15 residues. As DNA, the CDR3 is TGCAGCGTTGGGGCAGGGGGCATTAGAAATGAAAAACTGTTTTTT. This sequence encodes CSVGAGGIRNEKLFF.

This sequence joins TRBV9 and TRBJ1-2; D may be TRBD1 (5 bases). This CDR3 contains 14 residues. V lost 3 bases and J lost 7, with 16 bases in between. CDR1 and CDR2 (germline): SGDLS, YYNGEE. CDR3 in DNA: TGTGCCAGCAGCGCAAATGCGGGGCAGGGTGGCTACACCTTC. This encodes CASSANAGQGGYTF. Variable domain in full (rest from reference TRBV9 and TRBJ1-2): DSGVTQTPKHLITATGQRVTLRCSPRSGDLSVYWYQQSLDQGLQFLIQYYNGEERAKGNILERFSAQQFPDLHSELNLSSLELGDSALYFCASSANAGQGGYTFGSGTRLTVV.

This rearrangement joins TRBV4-2 to TRBJ2-1; tentative D call: TRBD1 (5 bases). Per germline, CDR1 LGHNA and CDR2 YNFKEQ. CDR3 length: 15 amino acids. V dropped 4 bases and J dropped 0 bases, with 10 bases sitting between them. In DNA, the CDR3 is TGTGCCAGCAGCCTAACAGGTGACTCCTACAATGAGCAGTTCTTC. Its protein product is CASSLTGDSYNEQFF.

V is TRBV29-1 and J is TRBJ2-3; 8 bases line up with TRBD2. Germline V gives CDR1 SQVTM, CDR2 ANQGSEA. This CDR3 comprises 14 residues. Trimming at V came to 6 bases and at J to 1 base, leaving 6 bases not matched to a gene. In nucleotides, the CDR3 is TGCAGCGTGGGACTAGGGCGGGGCACAGATACGCAGTATTTT. Protein: CSVGLGRGTDTQYF.

In its sample, this clone was seen a few times. The chain combines TRBV6-5 with TRBJ2-3, with 8 bases that match TRBD1. The CDR3 length is 15 residues. The V gene's germline CDR1 is MNHEY and CDR2 SVGAGI. The ends lost 2 bases at V and 2 bases at J; junction bases unmatched: 3. In nucleotides, the CDR3 is TGTGCCAGCAGTTACCAGGGGGCTCACACAGATACGCAGTATTTT. Translation gives CASSYQGAHTDTQYF.

This chain joins TRBV29-1 and TRBJ1-2, with 8 nucleotides matching TRBD1. Germline values: CDR1 SQVTM, CDR2 ANQGSEA. V lost 6 bases to trimming and J lost 2 bases; unmatched junction nucleotides: 5. There are 13 residues in the CDR3. The CDR3 sequence: CSVHRQGNYGYTF. The CDR3, as DNA: TGCAGCGTCCACCGACAGGGGAACTATGGCTACACCTTC.

The chain carries TRBV6-5 and TRBJ1-1; 8 bases are a match to TRBD1. CDR1 and CDR2 from the germline V gene are MNHEY and SVGAGI. The CDR3 length is 16 residues. The ends lost 2 bases at V and 5 bases at J; junction bases unmatched: 10. The CDR3 loop reads CASSYVQGAGGTEAFF. The CDR3 bases are TGTGCCAGCAGTTACGTCCAGGGGGCTGGAGGGACTGAAGCTTTCTTT.

CDR3 loop: CASSQDVAGVSYNEQFF. In nucleotides, the CDR3 is TGCGCCAGCAGCCAAGATGTAGCGGGGGTGTCCTACAATGAGCAGTTCTTC. The rearrangement links TRBV4-3 to TRBJ2-1; 9 bases match TRBD2. CDR3 length equals 17 residues. Germline lookup yields CDR1 LGHNA and CDR2 YSLEER. The V segment lost 0 bases and the J segment 1 base; nucleotides outside the gene matches: 4.

This clone appeared a few times. V is TRBV30 and J is TRBJ1-2; D is undetermined. Trimming removed 3 bases from V and 2 bases from J, with 10 bases in between. Germline V gene data show CDR1 as GTSNPN and CDR2 as SVGIG (reference sequence). The CDR3 length is 13 residues. For the CDR3, the DNA is TGTGCCTGGAGCGGACGGGGAAACTATGGCTACACCTTC. Its translation: CAWSGRGNYGYTF. Variable domain in full (rest from reference TRBV30 and TRBJ1-2): SQTIHQWPATLVQPVGSPLSLECTVEGTSNPNLYWYRQAAGRGLQLLFYSVGIGQISSEVPQNLSASRPQDRQFILSSKKLLLSDSGFYLCAWSGRGNYGYTFGSGTRLTVV.

The chain is built from TRBV9 and TRBJ2-7; 8 nucleotides match TRBD1. The germline gives CDR1 SGDLS, CDR2 YYNGEE. The CDR3 is made up of 14 amino acids. J was trimmed by 5 bases and V by 3 bases; bases with no gene match: 7. CDR3 loop: CASSARDRPNEQYF. The CDR3 DNA is TGTGCCAGCAGCGCCCGGGACAGGCCAAACGAGCAGTACTTC.

The chain has TRBV28 and TRBJ1-6; 7 bases fit TRBD1. Unmatched junction bases numbered 5, after V lost 6 bases and J lost 0 bases. Germline loops: CDR1 MDHEN, CDR2 SYDVKM. The CDR3 contains 16 residues. CDR3 coding DNA: TGTGCCAGCAGCGCCAGGGGGAGCTCCTATAATTCACCCCTCCACTTT. It yields the protein CASSARGSSYNSPLHF.

The chain carries TRBV9 and TRBJ2-1, with 7 bases fitting TRBD2. CDR3 size: 17 residues. The germline CDR1 and CDR2 sequences are SGDLS and YYNGEE. Losses at the gene ends were 4 bases for V and 5 bases for J; bases not matched to a gene: 15. CDR3: CASSPRRLRGSNNEQFF. The CDR3 nucleotides read TGTGCCAGCAGCCCCCGCCGCCTCCGCGGGAGTAACAATGAGCAGTTCTTC.

The chain has TRBV5-1 and TRBJ2-7; D might be TRBD1 (6 bases). Trimming took off 0 bases at V and 7 bases at J, with 8 bases between the two ends. The CDR3 runs 12 residues. CDR1 and CDR2 from the germline V gene are SGHRS and YFSETQ. The CDR3 is CASSLEGEEQYF. CDR3 sequence (DNA): TGCGCCAGCAGCTTGGAGGGGGAAGAGCAGTACTTC.

The rearrangement links TRBV2 to TRBJ2-5, with D possibly being TRBD2 (7 bases). V was pared by 8 bases and J by 5 bases, with 21 bases between. The CDR3 runs to 15 residues. Germline V gene lookup returns CDR1 SNHLY and CDR2 FYNNEI. CDR3 bases: TGTGCCAGCGGGGAAGTTCGGGGGGCCACGGAGACCCAGTACTTC. Its translation: CASGEVRGATETQYF.

This clone was detected only a few times. The gene calls are TRBV9 and TRBJ2-1; 8 nucleotides match TRBD1. Germline CDR1 SGDLS, CDR2 YYNGEE. The CDR3 runs to 16 residues. V was clipped by 4 bases and J by 2 bases; unmatched bases: 8. The chain's CDR3 is CASSPRAGGPYNEQFF. The CDR3 DNA reads TGTGCCAGCAGCCCCCGGGCAGGGGGCCCCTACAATGAGCAGTTCTTC.

This clone was counted between two and nine times. V usage is TRBV19 and J usage is TRBJ1-1, with 7 bases fitting TRBD1. The germline V gene encodes CDR1 LNHDA and CDR2 SQIVND (reference sequence). The CDR3 has 16 amino acids. The J segment lost 4 bases and the V segment lost 2 bases, leaving 10 bases of the junction unmatched. The CDR3 nucleotides read TGTGCCAGTAGTATAAGCCCCACAGGGGTGGCCACTGAAGCTTTCTTT. Protein: CASSISPTGVATEAFF.

This clone was detected only a few times. V and J are TRBV11-3 and TRBJ2-5; D might be TRBD2 (7 bases). Between the trimmed V and J ends, which lost 4 bases and 3 bases, there was a span of 15 bases. Germline V gene sequence: CDR1 SGHNT, CDR2 YENEEA. This CDR3 is built from 15 residues. As DNA, the CDR3 is TGTGCCAGCAGCTATGGCGTAGGGGGGGAAGAGACCCAGTACTTC. Protein product: CASSYGVGGEETQYF.

This clone showed up just a few times. The junction departs from germline at one end; a sequencing error may be responsible. The rearrangement uses TRBV30 and TRBJ1-5; D possibly corresponds to TRBD1 (5 bases). CDR3 length: 14 residues. Germline CDR1 and CDR2: GTSNPN and SVGIG (reference sequence). The CDR3 loop reads CACAAGYSNHPQHF. The CDR3 DNA follows: TGTGCCTGTGCAGCAGGGTATAGCAATCATCCCCAGCATTTT.